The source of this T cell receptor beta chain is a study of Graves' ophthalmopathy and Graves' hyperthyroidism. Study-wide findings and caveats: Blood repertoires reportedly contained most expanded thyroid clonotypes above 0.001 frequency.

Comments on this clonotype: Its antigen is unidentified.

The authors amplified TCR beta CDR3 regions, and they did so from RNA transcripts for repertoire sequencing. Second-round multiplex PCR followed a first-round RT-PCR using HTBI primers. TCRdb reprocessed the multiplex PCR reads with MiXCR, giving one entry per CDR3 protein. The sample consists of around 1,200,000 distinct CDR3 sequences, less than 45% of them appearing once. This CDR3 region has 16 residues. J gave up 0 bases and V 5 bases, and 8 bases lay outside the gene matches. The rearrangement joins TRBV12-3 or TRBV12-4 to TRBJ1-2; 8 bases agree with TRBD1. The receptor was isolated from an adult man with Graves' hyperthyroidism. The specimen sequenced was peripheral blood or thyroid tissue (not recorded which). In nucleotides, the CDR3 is TGTGCCAGCAGTCTCTTCAGGGGGCTCGCTAACTATGGCTACACCTTC. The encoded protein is CASSLFRGLANYGYTF.